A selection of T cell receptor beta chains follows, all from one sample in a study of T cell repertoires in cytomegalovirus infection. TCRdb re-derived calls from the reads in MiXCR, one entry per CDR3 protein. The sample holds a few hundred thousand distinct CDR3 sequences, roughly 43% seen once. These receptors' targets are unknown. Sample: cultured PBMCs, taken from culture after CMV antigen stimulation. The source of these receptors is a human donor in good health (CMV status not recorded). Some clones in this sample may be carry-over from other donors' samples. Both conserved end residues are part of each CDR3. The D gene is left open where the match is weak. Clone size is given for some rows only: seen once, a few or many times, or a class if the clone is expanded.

CDR3 protein: CASNRDRVNTQYF
CDR3 DNA: TGTGCCAGCAACCGGGACAGGGTAAATACGCAGTATTTT
V gene: TRBV7-2
clone size: .
J gene: TRBJ2-3
D gene: TRBD1

CDR3 protein: CASRRLAGGNPTVNEQFF
CDR3 DNA: TGTGCCAGCAGAAGACTAGCGGGGGGGAATCCCACGGTCAATGAGCAGTTCTTC
V gene: TRBV6-5
clone size: .
J gene: TRBJ2-1
D gene: TRBD2

CDR3 protein: CASSPTGGWTGELFF
CDR3 DNA: TGCGCCAGCAGCCCTACAGGGGGCTGGACCGGGGAGCTGTTTTTT
V gene: TRBV5-1
clone size: .
J gene: TRBJ2-2
D gene: TRBD1

CDR3 protein: CASSLRPSGSTDTQYF
CDR3 DNA: TGTGCCAGCAGCTTACGCCCTAGCGGGTCCACAGATACGCAGTATTTT
V gene: TRBV7-2
clone size: few
J gene: TRBJ2-3
D gene: TRBD2

CDR3 protein: CASSRSSGSLETQYF
CDR3 DNA: TGTGCCAGCTCACGTTCTAGCGGGAGTTTGGAGACCCAGTACTTC
V gene: TRBV18
clone size: .
J gene: TRBJ2-5
D gene: TRBD2

CDR3 protein: CASSGVRQFF
CDR3 DNA: TGTGCCAGCAGCGGGGTGAGGCAGTTCTTC
V gene: TRBV6-5
clone size: once
J gene: TRBJ2-1
D gene: .

CDR3 protein: CASRGGTSGNNEQFF
CDR3 DNA: TGTGCCAGCAGGGGGGGAACTAGCGGGAACAATGAGCAGTTCTTC
V gene: TRBV2
clone size: .
J gene: TRBJ2-1
D gene: TRBD2

CDR3 protein: CASSPGQGSANYGYTF
CDR3 DNA: TGTGCCAGCAGCCCGGGACAGGGGAGTGCTAACTATGGCTACACCTTC
V gene: TRBV4-2
clone size: few
J gene: TRBJ1-2
D gene: TRBD1

CDR3 protein: CASTRASGNYEQYF
CDR3 DNA: TGTGCCAGCACGCGGGCTAGCGGGAACTACGAGCAGTACTTC
V gene: TRBV7-2
clone size: few
J gene: TRBJ2-7
D gene: TRBD2

CDR3 protein: CASSQRRGDTQYF
CDR3 DNA: TGCGCCAGCAGCCAACGCAGGGGAGATACGCAGTATTTT
V gene: TRBV4-1
clone size: .
J gene: TRBJ2-3
D gene: .

CDR3 protein: CASSLVGVGNEQFF
CDR3 DNA: TGCGCCAGCAGCTTGGTGGGGGTGGGTAACGAGCAGTTCTTC
V gene: TRBV5-1
clone size: .
J gene: TRBJ2-1
D gene: .

CDR3 protein: CASSERWGSGQFF
CDR3 DNA: TGTGCCAGCAGTGAAAGATGGGGATCTGGGCAGTTCTTC
V gene: TRBV6-1
clone size: few
J gene: TRBJ2-1
D gene: .

CDR3 protein: CASTEGQGQPGANVLTF
CDR3 DNA: TGTGCCAGCACCGAGGGACAGGGACAGCCCGGGGCCAACGTCCTGACTTTC
V gene: TRBV6-2/TRBV6-3
clone size: .
J gene: TRBJ2-6
D gene: TRBD1

CDR3 protein: CASTPTATDTQYF
CDR3 DNA: TGTGCCAGTACTCCGACAGCCACAGATACGCAGTATTTT
V gene: TRBV19
clone size: .
J gene: TRBJ2-3
D gene: .

CDR3 protein: CATLRSNEQFF
CDR3 DNA: TGTGCCACCCTCCGAAGCAATGAGCAGTTCTTC
V gene: TRBV6-1
clone size: few
J gene: TRBJ2-1
D gene: .

CDR3 protein: CASSRIGSGGWVNQPQHF
CDR3 DNA: TGCGCCAGCAGTCGAATCGGCAGCGGGGGGTGGGTCAATCAGCCCCAGCATTTT
V gene: TRBV23-1
clone size: .
J gene: TRBJ1-5
D gene: .

CDR3 protein: CATGRQGVQETQYF
CDR3 DNA: TGTGCCACCGGGAGGCAGGGCGTCCAAGAGACCCAGTACTTC
V gene: TRBV10-3
clone size: .
J gene: TRBJ2-5
D gene: TRBD2